Each of the 20 T cell receptor beta chains below was sequenced from the same sample in a study of blood T cell repertoires in COVID-19. This table comes from immunoSEQ multiplex PCR, and its TCRdb copy is limited to in-frame clones, with some not included. The data hold about 130,000 clones, with around nine tenths observed a single time. Sequenced input: peripheral blood. Receptors were obtained from a man aged 60 to 75 with COVID-19, enrolled during active disease.

The chain recombines TRBV14 with TRBJ1-6; maybe TRBD1 (5 bases). Trimming shortened V by 4 bases and J by 11 bases, and 12 bases separated the two germline ends. This CDR3 comprises 13 residues. CDR1 and CDR2 from the germline V gene are SGHDN and FVKESK. CDR3 residues: CASSPVRVAPLHF. Written as DNA, the CDR3 is TGTGCCAGCAGCCCCGTCAGGGTCGCACCCCTCCACTTT.

The rearrangement links TRBV9 to TRBJ2-3; tentative D call: TRBD2 (6 bases). Germline-derived CDR1 and CDR2 are SGDLS and YYNGEE. V dropped 2 bases and J dropped 2 bases, with 12 bases sitting between them. This CDR3 has 15 residues. The CDR3 DNA reads TGTGCCAGCAGCGTTAGCGCGGGGCTCACAGATACGCAGTATTTT. Residues: CASSVSAGLTDTQYF.

The V call is TRBV7-6, the J call TRBJ2-1, with D possibly TRBD2 on 6 matching bases. Germline V CDR1 and CDR2: SGHVS, FNYEAQ. CDR3 length: 16 residues. V lost 4 bases, J lost 1 base, and 14 bases lay in between. CDR3 amino acids: CASSSTGGASYNEQFF. The CDR3 DNA sequence: TGTGCCAGCAGCTCCACTGGCGGGGCGTCCTACAATGAGCAGTTCTTC.

V usage is TRBV27 and J usage is TRBJ2-1; 9 nucleotides match TRBD1. The germline V gene has CDR1 MNHEY and CDR2 SMNVEV (reference sequence). V lost 1 base and J lost 5; bases outside the gene matches: 6. This CDR3 is 16 amino acids long. The CDR3 reads CASSLWQGQGHNEQFF. The CDR3 region has the DNA TGTGCCAGCAGTTTATGGCAGGGACAGGGACACAATGAGCAGTTCTTC.

The chain is built from TRBV18 and TRBJ2-1; 10 bases are shared with TRBD1. CDR3 length equals 17 residues. The germline V gene encodes CDR1 KGHSH and CDR2 LQKENI. With 6 bases clipped from V and 1 base from J, the junction kept 9 bases outside the gene matches. The CDR3 region is CASSARQGAQSYNEQFF. As DNA, the CDR3 is TGTGCCAGCTCGGCTCGACAGGGGGCTCAGTCCTACAATGAGCAGTTCTTC.

V and J are TRBV20-1 and TRBJ1-4; D unresolved. Germline assignment: CDR1 DFQATT and CDR2 SNEGSKA (reference sequence). This CDR3 comprises 10 residues. The ends were cut back, 2 bases at V and 8 bases at J, with 3 bases in the middle. The CDR3: CSARLEKLFF. CDR3 sequence (DNA): TGCAGTGCTAGACTGGAAAAACTGTTTTTT.

Only one count was recorded for this clone. The rearrangement links TRBV6-5 to TRBJ1-2; 8 positions agree with TRBD1. The CDR3 has 14 amino acids. V was clipped by 0 bases and J by 7 bases; unmatched bases: 4. The germline gives CDR1 MNHEY, CDR2 SVGAGI. The CDR3 here is CASSYSQGALGYTF. The CDR3 bases are TGTGCCAGCAGTTACTCCCAGGGGGCGCTTGGCTACACCTTC.

The V gene is TRBV3-1 (or the pseudogene TRBV3-2), the J gene TRBJ1-4; possibly TRBD1 for D (5 bases). This CDR3 is built from 16 residues. Germline V gene sequence: CDR1 LGHDT, CDR2 YNNKEL (reference sequence). Trimming removed 0 bases from V and 4 bases from J, with 12 bases in between. DNA for the CDR3: TGTGCCAGCAGCCAAGATACGGGCAGGGTTAATGAAAAACTGTTTTTT. This encodes CASSQDTGRVNEKLFF.

J is TRBJ1-1 and V is TRBV2; a possible D gene is TRBD1 (5 bases). The length of the CDR3 is 14 residues. Trimming removed 7 bases from V and 0 bases from J, with 12 bases in between. Germline V gene lookup returns CDR1 SNHLY and CDR2 FYNNEI. The DNA for the CDR3 is TGTGCCAGCAAAGAGACAGCAGTGAACACTGAAGCTTTCTTT. Protein product: CASKETAVNTEAFF.

The J gene is TRBJ1-1, the V gene TRBV29-1; possibly TRBD1 for D (5 bases). V was trimmed by 6 bases and J by 0 bases, leaving 14 bases between them. CDR3 length: 14 amino acids. CDR1 and CDR2 from the germline V gene are SQVTM and ANQGSEA. CDR3 bases: TGCAGCGTAACCAGGACAAAACTGAACACTGAAGCTTTCTTT. It codes for CSVTRTKLNTEAFF.

The chain uses TRBV29-1 and TRBJ1-2, with a possible D match to TRBD1 (6 bases). Germline CDR1 SQVTM, CDR2 ANQGSEA. The CDR3 has 13 residues. Trimming removed 7 bases from V and 5 bases from J, with 17 bases in between. CDR3 region: CSATKGQGYGYTF. CDR3 in DNA: TGCAGCGCCACGAAAGGGCAGGGGTATGGCTACACCTTC.

The gene calls are TRBV14 and TRBJ1-1, with 10 bases lining up with TRBD1. This CDR3 region has 15 residues. V lost 2 bases, J lost 5 bases, and 5 bases stayed unmatched. Germline lookup yields CDR1 SGHDN and CDR2 FVKESK. CDR3 coding DNA: TGTGCCAGCAGCCAAATTGGACAGGGGGGGACTGAAGCTTTCTTT. It specifies CASSQIGQGGTEAFF.

As for this clone: Other DNA sequences in this sample translate to the same CDR3. The chain uses TRBV18 and TRBJ2-5, with D possibly matching TRBD1 (7 bases). CDR1 and CDR2 (germline): KGHSH, LQKENI. The V and J ends lost 0 bases and 2 bases respectively, with 13 bases between them. The CDR3 runs to 16 residues. CDR3 region: CASSPPQGGSQETQYF. In nucleotides, the CDR3 is TGTGCCAGCTCACCACCCCAGGGGGGCTCTCAAGAGACCCAGTACTTC.

This chain uses TRBV19 with TRBJ1-5; TRBD1 matches 8 bases. This CDR3 is built from 15 residues. Trimming took 4 bases from V and 2 from J; bases not matched to a gene: 4. Per the germline V gene, CDR1 is LNHDA and CDR2 is SQIVND (reference sequence). The CDR3 bases are TGTGCCAGTAGTAAGGACAGGGCAGGCAATCAGCCCCAGCATTTT. Its protein is CASSKDRAGNQPQHF.

This sequence joins TRBV7-2 and TRBJ2-1; D is perhaps TRBD1 (6 bases). CDR3 length equals 16 residues. V was shortened by 4 bases and J by 0 bases, with 13 bases between the two germline ends. Germline CDR1 is SGHTA and CDR2 is FQGNSA. The CDR3, as DNA: TGTGCCAGCAGCTCCAGACAGGCCCGCTCCTACAATGAGCAGTTCTTC. It is translated as CASSSRQARSYNEQFF. Looking up the rest from reference TRBV7-2 and TRBJ2-1 gives the full variable domain: GAGVSQSPSNKVTEKGKDVELRCDPISGHTALYWYRQSLGQGLEFLIYFQGNSAPDKSGLPSDRFSAERTGGSVSTLTIQRTQQEDSAVYLCASSSRQARSYNEQFFGPGTRLTVL.

The CDR3, as DNA: TGTGCCAGCAGCAGGGACAGGGGCGTGTATGGCTACACCTTC. Its translation: CASSRDRGVYGYTF. The rearrangement joins TRBV5-8 to TRBJ1-2, with 10 positions matching TRBD1. The germline gives CDR1 SGHTS, CDR2 YDEGEE. CDR3 size: 14 residues. Trimming removed 4 bases from V and 5 bases from J; junction bases left unmatched: 5.

The rearrangement uses TRBV29-1 and TRBJ2-7, with a weak D call TRBD1 (5 bases). Germline V lookup: CDR1 SQVTM, CDR2 ANQGSEA. The CDR3 totals 13 residues. V lost 7 bases to trimming and J lost 2 bases, with 15 bases between them. The DNA of the CDR3 is TGCAGCGCCAAAACGGACATGGCCTACGAGCAGTACTTC. It codes for CSAKTDMAYEQYF.

The V gene is TRBV7-2, the J gene TRBJ1-4; tentative D call: TRBD1 (5 bases). Germline V gene data show CDR1 as SGHTA and CDR2 as FQGNSA. The CDR3 is made up of 14 amino acids. V was cut by 5 bases and J by 3 bases, with 10 bases left in between. The CDR3 nucleotides read TGTGCCAGCAGCCGCGCAGGGCCTAATGAAAAACTGTTTTTT. Protein product: CASSRAGPNEKLFF. The full variable domain, completed using reference TRBV7-2 and TRBJ1-4, is GAGVSQSPSNKVTEKGKDVELRCDPISGHTALYWYRQSLGQGLEFLIYFQGNSAPDKSGLPSDRFSAERTGGSVSTLTIQRTQQEDSAVYLCASSRAGPNEKLFFGSGTQLSVL.

The J gene is TRBJ2-3, the V gene TRBV7-3; D not resolved. CDR1 and CDR2 (germline): SGHTA, FQGTGA. Trimming cost V 5 bases and J 0 bases, with 9 bases left between them. CDR3 size: 14 residues. The CDR3 region has the DNA TGTGCCAGCAGCCCCGCGAGAAGCACAGATACGCAGTATTTT. Its protein is CASSPARSTDTQYF. The variable domain in full, completed from reference TRBV7-3 and TRBJ2-3, reads GAGVSQTPSNKVTEKGKYVELRCDPISGHTALYWYRQSLGQGPEFLIYFQGTGAADDSGLPNDRFFAVRPEGSVSTLKIQRTERGDSAVYLCASSPARSTDTQYFGPGTRLTVL.

This rearrangement joins TRBV19 to TRBJ1-2; D possibly corresponds to TRBD1 (6 bases). The V end was cut by 5 bases, the J end by 5 bases, with 15 bases between. CDR3 length: 14 residues. CDR1 LNHDA and CDR2 SQIVND come from the germline V gene (reference sequence). CDR3 residues: CASSPGRRGYGYTF. Here the CDR3 DNA reads TGTGCCAGTAGTCCAGGGAGAAGGGGGTATGGCTACACCTTC.